This TCR beta chain emerged from a study of CD8+ T cells in alopecia areata. Study-wide context: Each of the treated patients was given oral tofacitinib, 5 to 10 mg twice daily, for moderate-to-severe alopecia areata.

This CDR3 is built from 13 residues. V lost 0 bases, J lost 4 bases, and 5 bases lay in between. The germline V gene has CDR1 LGHNA and CDR2 YSLEER. Treatment in this sample: oral pan-JAK inhibitor, 5-10 mg twice daily. RNA extraction and reverse transcription yielded cDNA as sequencing template. The assay was immunoSEQ multiplex PCR, and TCRdb's table has in-frame clones only and misses some. The sample lists approximately 210,000 clones; around 66% were seen once. Specimen: CD4+ T cells sorted from blood, collected at week 44, from a patient treated with tofacitinib. V gene TRBV4-3 combines with J gene TRBJ2-3; D unresolved. This TCR derives from a human donor with alopecia areata. The CDR3 DNA reads as TGCGCCAGCAGCCAAGATGTTGCAGATACGCAGTATTTT. Protein product: CASSQDVADTQYF.